Listed below are T cell receptor beta chains from one sample, sequenced in a study of cytomegalovirus exposure and HLA in healthy donors. Sequencing was performed with immunoSEQ multiplex PCR; in TCRdb, only in-frame clones are kept and a portion is missing. This sample yields approximately 97,000 clones, of which approximately 95% are seen a single time; about 1% belongs to the top ten. The sequenced material came from PBMCs. All receptors derive from a young woman in good health and CMV-seropositive. CDR3s include the opening cysteine and the closing phenylalanine or tryptophan. Part of the rows lack a size; the others show once, few, many or a class for expanded clones.

V	size	CDR3
TRBV7-8	.	CASSGGGQETQYF
TRBV20-1	.	CSADMEYEQYF
TRBV4-1	.	CASSQVSTGVYEQYF
TRBV11-2	.	CASSLDRGGGVDTQYF
TRBV29-1	.	CSSERVASNEQFF
TRBV11-2	.	CASTPGGEGYEQYF
TRBV2	.	CASSASGSIDTQYF
TRBV6-5	.	CASSSGQRTYEQYF
TRBV2	few	CASKKGQGAYGYTF
TRBV14	.	CASSYGTGELFF
TRBV5-8	.	CASSEGGRLFF
TRBV7-6	.	CASSLVSGRAESYNEQFF
TRBV28	.	CASSSAGWRGYTF
TRBV5-1	once	CASSLVGLAGVKDTQYF
TRBV2	.	CASSEWGTANYGYTF
TRBV7-8	.	CASSIAASLSSYEQYF
TRBV29-1	.	CSVGSGGYYGYTF
TRBV28	.	CASSLYRVREKLFF
TRBV28	once	CASSLFTIQGAQGYTF
TRBV7-9	.	CASSSPVQGVNTGELFF
TRBV27	.	CASRPGRDRGTDTQYF
TRBV5-6	.	CASSLYAFGVGEQYF
TRBV9	.	CASSETGRRGYGYTF
TRBV9	.	CASSFGGSNTGELFF
TRBV19	.	CASSTARGGRGYEQYF
TRBV19	.	CASTGRGNEQFF
TRBV6-1	.	CASSGQGPGANVLTF
TRBV5-8	.	CASSSPGRREIEQFF
TRBV18	.	CASSRKREGSSGANVLTF
TRBV27	.	CASSLSSGIAGANVLTF
TRBV19	.	CASSMTAGTGNTGELFF
TRBV2	.	CASSEIASNTEAFF
TRBV19	.	CASRRRSGYADQPQHF
TRBV30	.	CAWSRGSSYEQYF
TRBV30	.	CAWSRKGQAAYEQYF
TRBV5-1	.	CASSYLANSYEQYF
TRBV18	.	CASSPELAGGYANEQFF
TRBV7-9	few	CASSLSDRKTYGYTF
TRBV2	.	CASSPELESYEQYF
TRBV18	.	CASSQATGLQGVDGQFF
TRBV2	.	CASRPIAGARTGELFF
TRBV5-6	.	CASSLGGGRQNIQYF
TRBV4-2	.	CASSPYSGSVGYEQYF
TRBV7-8	.	CASSLRRGQGATGELFF
TRBV15	.	CATSRVELRTRFNEKLFF
TRBV5-1	.	CASSLVSGRRSYNEQFF
TRBV7-8	.	CASSPMTDTQYF
TRBV6-5	.	CASRFGAENTGELFF
TRBV25-1	.	CASNGAGYNEQFF
TRBV9	.	CASSPLGGSRADTQYF
TRBV6-6	.	CASTRAGASLDTQYF
TRBV5-1	.	CASSRTSGTPYNEQFF
TRBV19	.	CASSHEALSGRASEQYF
TRBV5-1	.	CASSWGVAGASGELFF